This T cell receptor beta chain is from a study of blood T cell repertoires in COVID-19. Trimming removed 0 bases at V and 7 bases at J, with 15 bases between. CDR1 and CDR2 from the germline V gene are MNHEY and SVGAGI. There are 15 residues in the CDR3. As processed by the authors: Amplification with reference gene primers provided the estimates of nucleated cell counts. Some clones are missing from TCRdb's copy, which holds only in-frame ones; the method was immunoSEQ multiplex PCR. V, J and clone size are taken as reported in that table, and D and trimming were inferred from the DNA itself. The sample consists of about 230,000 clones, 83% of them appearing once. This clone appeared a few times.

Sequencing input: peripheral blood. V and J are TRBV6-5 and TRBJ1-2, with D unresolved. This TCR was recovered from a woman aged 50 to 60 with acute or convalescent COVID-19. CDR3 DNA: TGTGCCAGCAGTTACTCGATACGAGCGGTTGCTGGCTACACCTTC. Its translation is CASSYSIRAVAGYTF.